A single sample gave rise to the 25 T cell receptor beta chains below, sequenced in a study of T cell repertoires in cytomegalovirus infection. TCRdb itself ran the reads through MiXCR, one entry per CDR3 protein. The sample lists about 830,000 distinct CDR3 sequences; approximately 32% were seen once. No antigens are known for them. Sample: cultured CD8+ T cells from PBMCs, taken from culture after CMV antigen stimulation. These receptor sequences come from a human donor in good health (CMV status not recorded). Some clones in this sample may be carry-over from other donors' samples.

The chain has TRBV28 and TRBJ2-1, with D possibly TRBD2 on 5 matching bases. This CDR3 contains 15 residues. Germline CDR1 and CDR2: MDHEN and SYDVKM. V was cut by 6 bases and J by 0 bases, with 12 bases left in between. CDR3: CASSMRESSYNEQFF. For the CDR3, the DNA is TGTGCCAGCAGCATGAGGGAAAGCTCCTACAATGAGCAGTTCTTC.

This chain connects TRBV7-2 to TRBJ2-1; perhaps TRBD1 as D (5 bases). The CDR3 runs to 15 residues. Trimming left V 1 base short and J 1 base short, with 8 bases between. CDR1 SGHTA and CDR2 FQGNSA come from the germline V gene. This CDR3 is CASSLETASYNEQFF. Written as DNA, the CDR3 is TGTGCCAGCAGCTTAGAGACAGCATCCTACAATGAGCAGTTCTTC.

J is TRBJ2-3 and V is TRBV4-3; TRBD2 matches 7 bases. The CDR3 loop spans 15 amino acids. The germline V gene encodes CDR1 LGHNA and CDR2 YSLEER. Trimming removed 2 bases from V and 0 bases from J; junction bases left unmatched: 2. CDR3: CASSQTSASTDTQYF. The DNA of the CDR3 is TGCGCCAGCAGCCAAACTAGCGCCAGCACAGATACGCAGTATTTT.

This clonotype was detected ten times or more. The rearrangement joins TRBV7-6 to TRBJ1-6; 8 bases line up with TRBD1. V lost 0 bases to trimming and J lost 8 bases; unmatched junction nucleotides: 3. Looked up from germline, CDR1 is SGHVS and CDR2 is FNYEAQ. The CDR3 spans 15 residues. In DNA, the CDR3 is TGTGCCAGCAGCTTAGCAGACAGGGGAGATTCACCCCTCCACTTT. Translating gives CASSLADRGDSPLHF.

The chain recombines TRBV7-3 with TRBJ2-4; the match to TRBD1 covers 9 bases. This CDR3 contains 15 residues. After removal of 5 bases from V and 6 bases from J, the junction contained 8 bases not matched to a gene. Germline V gene sequence: CDR1 SGHTA, CDR2 FQGTGA. The CDR3 reads CASSPRGTGRNIQYF. As DNA, the CDR3 is TGTGCCAGCAGCCCCCGCGGGACAGGGAGAAACATTCAGTACTTC.

The chain uses TRBV4-2 and TRBJ1-2, with 10 bases fitting TRBD1. The trim removed 4 bases at V and 5 bases at J, leaving 10 bases unmatched. This CDR3 region has 16 residues. Germline CDR1 and CDR2: LGHNA and YNFKEQ. CDR3 DNA sequence: TGTGCCAGCAGCCCGGGACAGGGGATCATTGTGTATGGCTACACCTTC. Translated: CASSPGQGIIVYGYTF.

This clonotype was seen ten or more times. The V call is TRBV12-3 or TRBV12-4, the J call TRBJ2-2, with a tentative D call TRBD1 (6 bases). With 3 bases removed from V and 2 bases from J, the gap between germline ends came to 31 bases. The length of the CDR3 is 22 residues. CDR3 sequence (DNA): TGTGCCAGCAGTTTTTCCGTCGGGAAGAGTTCGGGGTCGGACAGAAACACCGGGGAGCTGTTTTTT. It codes for CASSFSVGKSSGSDRNTGELFF.

The chain carries TRBV20-1 and TRBJ2-1, with D unclear. The germline V gene encodes CDR1 DFQATT and CDR2 SNEGSKA (reference sequence). The CDR3 is 13 amino acids. V was clipped by 4 bases and J by 4 bases, with 11 bases between them. In nucleotides, the CDR3 is TGCAGTGCTAAAGAAGCGAATTACAATGAGCAGTTCTTC. Protein: CSAKEANYNEQFF.

This clonotype was observed a handful of times. As DNA, the CDR3 is TGTGCCAGCAGCCCCGGACAGGATGAAAAACTGTTTTTT. It encodes CASSPGQDEKLFF. The chain employs TRBV7-9 and TRBJ1-4; 7 bases align to TRBD1. V trimming: 5 bases; J trimming: 6 bases; junction bases outside the gene matches: 3. The germline gives CDR1 SEHNR, CDR2 FQNEAQ (reference sequence). The CDR3 contains 13 residues.

This clonotype was counted ten times or more. In DNA, the CDR3 is TGTGCCAGCAGCTTAAAAGCGGAGACCTATGGCTACACCTTC. Translated: CASSLKAETYGYTF. This chain connects TRBV7-2 to TRBJ1-2; D gene uncertain. Germline lookup yields CDR1 SGHTA and CDR2 FQGNSA. The CDR3 is 14 residues long. Deletions cut 2 bases from V and 4 bases from J, with 11 bases between.

The rearrangement joins TRBV12-5 to TRBJ2-1, with D hard to call. The CDR3 totals 16 residues. Germline V gene data show CDR1 as LGHNT and CDR2 as FRNRAP. The ends were cut back, 3 bases at V and 9 bases at J, with 21 bases in the middle. CDR3 protein: CASGFSTVRRETEQFF. In DNA, the CDR3 is TGTGCTAGTGGTTTCTCTACGGTCAGAAGGGAAACTGAGCAGTTCTTC.

This clonotype was counted a few times. The V call is TRBV5-6, the J call TRBJ2-4; possibly TRBD1 for D (6 bases). CDR1 is SGHDT and CDR2 is YYEEEE in the germline V gene. Trimming took off 0 bases at V and 2 bases at J, with 15 bases between the two ends. The length of the CDR3 is 17 residues. The CDR3 DNA reads TGTGCCAGCAGCTTGGGGGCACAGGGTGTCTCCAAAAACATTCAGTACTTC. It codes for CASSLGAQGVSKNIQYF.

This clonotype showed up just a few times. The genes are TRBV14 and TRBJ2-3; D gene unclear. Germline CDR1 SGHDN, CDR2 FVKESK. Trimming stripped 4 bases from V and 0 bases from J, with 14 bases between. This CDR3 contains 16 residues. CDR3 sequence: CASSRGEVPSTDTQYF. The CDR3, as DNA: TGTGCCAGCAGCCGAGGTGAGGTCCCTAGCACAGATACGCAGTATTTT.

This clonotype was counted only a few times. The chain employs TRBV7-6 and TRBJ2-3; TRBD1 matches 12 bases. CDR3 size: 19 residues. Looked up from germline, CDR1 is SGHVS and CDR2 is FNYEAQ. V was clipped by 5 bases and J by 2 bases; unmatched bases: 14. DNA of the CDR3: TGTGCCAGCAGCGGTTCGGGACAGGGGGCACGACATACCACAGATACGCAGTATTTT. Its translation: CASSGSGQGARHTTDTQYF.

The CDR3 bases are TGTGCCATCAGTGAGCTTCGGAGCGGGGGTAGCTTCGAGGAGTTCTTC. Its translation is CAISELRSGGSFEEFF. This sequence joins TRBV10-3 and TRBJ2-1; 8 nucleotides agree with TRBD2. The CDR3 extends over 16 amino acids. Trimming removed 2 bases from V and 14 bases from J; junction bases left unmatched: 17. Germline loops: CDR1 ENHRY, CDR2 SYGVKD.

V and J are TRBV6-2 or TRBV6-3 and TRBJ2-7; the match to TRBD2 covers 8 bases. V dropped 2 bases and J dropped 0; count of bases not matched to a gene: 3. The CDR3 covers 15 residues. The germline gives CDR1 MNHEY, CDR2 SVGEGT. The chain's CDR3 is CASSYEAGDSYEQYV. The CDR3 DNA reads TGTGCCAGCAGTTACGAAGCGGGGGACTCCTACGAGCAGTACGTC.

The chain uses TRBV12-5 and TRBJ2-7, with a possible D match to TRBD1 (6 bases). Germline assignment: CDR1 LGHNT and CDR2 FRNRAP. The CDR3 totals 11 residues. V was pared by 7 bases and J by 3 bases, with 7 bases between. In DNA, the CDR3 is TGTGCTAGTGTAGGGGGCTACGAGCAGTACTTC. This codes for CASVGGYEQYF.

The rearrangement uses TRBV7-9 and TRBJ2-5; D remains unclear. The length of the CDR3 is 14 residues. The V gene's germline CDR1 is SEHNR and CDR2 FQNEAQ (reference sequence). The germline V and J ends were trimmed by 1 base and 0 bases, with 6 bases remaining between them. The CDR3 region is CASSLVADQETQYF. The CDR3 DNA follows: TGTGCCAGCAGCTTAGTGGCAGACCAAGAGACCCAGTACTTC.

This clonotype turned up a few times. V usage is TRBV5-5 and J usage is TRBJ2-3; 7 nucleotides align to TRBD1. Germline assignment: CDR1 SGHKS and CDR2 YYEKEE (reference sequence). After removal of 4 bases from V and 3 bases from J, the junction contained 8 bases not matched to a gene. CDR3 size: 15 residues. The CDR3 spells CASSRQGVSTDTQYF. DNA of the CDR3: TGTGCCAGCAGCAGACAGGGAGTATCGACAGATACGCAGTATTTT.

The V gene is TRBV18, the J gene TRBJ1-2; 7 bases fit TRBD1. Germline V gene data show CDR1 as KGHSH and CDR2 as LQKENI. The CDR3 has 13 amino acids. The trim removed 3 bases at V and 7 bases at J, leaving 5 bases unmatched. CDR3 bases: TGTGCCAGCTCACCCGGGACAGCGGGTGGCTACACCTTC. Translated, it gives CASSPGTAGGYTF.

Written as DNA, the CDR3 is TGTGCCAGCAGTTCCGCCCGACTAGAGCGAGAGACCCAGTACTTC. This translates into CASSSARLERETQYF. The V and J genes are TRBV6-2 or TRBV6-3 and TRBJ2-5; D perhaps matches TRBD2 (6 bases). Between the trimmed V and J ends, which lost 4 bases and 4 bases, there was a span of 16 bases. The CDR3 loop spans 15 amino acids. Germline V gives CDR1 MNHEY, CDR2 SVGEGT.

CDR3 DNA sequence: TGTGCCAGCAGGGGCGGAGGGGGGTGGGGGCCTTACGAGCAGTACTTC. Amino acid sequence: CASRGGGGWGPYEQYF. The rearrangement joins TRBV2 to TRBJ2-7, with D perhaps given as TRBD1 or TRBD2 (6 bases each). Trimming left V 6 bases short and J 4 bases short, with 22 bases between. The CDR3 extends over 16 amino acids. The V gene's germline CDR1 is SNHLY and CDR2 FYNNEI. Drawing the rest from reference TRBV2 and TRBJ2-7, the complete variable domain is EPEVTQTPSHQVTQMGQEVILRCVPISNHLYFYWYRQILGQKVEFLVSFYNNEISEKSEIFDDQFSVERPDGSNFTLKIRSTKLEDSAMYFCASRGGGGWGPYEQYFGPGTRLTVT.

This clonotype was counted many times. The chain couples TRBV7-6 to TRBJ2-2, with D perhaps TRBD1 (6 bases). There are 15 residues in the CDR3. V lost 5 bases and J lost 6, with 16 bases in between. Germline CDR1 SGHVS, CDR2 FNYEAQ. The CDR3 loop reads CASSRSQGYAGELFF. CDR3 DNA: TGTGCCAGCAGCCGATCACAGGGATACGCCGGGGAGCTGTTTTTT. Full variable domain (remainder filled in from reference TRBV7-6 and TRBJ2-2): GAGVSQSPRYKVTKRGQDVALRCDPISGHVSLYWYRQALGQGPEFLTYFNYEAQQDKSGLPNDRFSAERPEGSISTLTIQRTEQRDSAMYRCASSRSQGYAGELFFGEGSRLTVL.

Regarding this clonotype: At one boundary the junction diverges from the germline segment, which might be a read error. This chain connects TRBV6-2 or TRBV6-3 to TRBJ2-2, with 14 bases that match TRBD2. Germline assignment: CDR1 MNHEY and CDR2 SVGEGT. This CDR3 is 17 amino acids long. The CDR3 protein is CVSRRTSGGTRTGELFF. Here the CDR3 DNA reads TGTGTCAGCAGAAGGACTAGCGGGGGGACGAGGACCGGGGAGCTGTTTTTT.

The gene calls are TRBV6-4 and TRBJ2-1; 9 nucleotides align to TRBD1. J was trimmed by 3 bases and V by 6 bases; bases with no gene match: 9. CDR3 length equals 16 residues. The germline gives CDR1 MRHNA, CDR2 SNTAGT. CDR3 nucleotides: TGTGCCAGCAGCGGACAGGGACAGGGAAGCTACAATGAGCAGTTCTTC. Protein product: CASSGQGQGSYNEQFF.